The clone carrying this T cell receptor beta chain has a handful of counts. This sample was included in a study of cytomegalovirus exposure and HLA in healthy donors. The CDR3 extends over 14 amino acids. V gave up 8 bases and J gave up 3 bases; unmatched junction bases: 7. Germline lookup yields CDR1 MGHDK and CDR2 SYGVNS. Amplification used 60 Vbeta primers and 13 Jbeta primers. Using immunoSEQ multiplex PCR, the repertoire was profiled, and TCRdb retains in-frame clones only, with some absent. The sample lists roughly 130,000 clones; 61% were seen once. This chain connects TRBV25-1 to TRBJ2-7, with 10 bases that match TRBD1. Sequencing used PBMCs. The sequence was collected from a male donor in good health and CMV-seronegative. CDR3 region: CASALGTGVYEQYF. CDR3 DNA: TGTGCCAGCGCTCTAGGGACAGGGGTCTACGAGCAGTACTTC.